This TCR beta chain was identified during a study of beta chain features in type 1 diabetes. Overall study findings and caveats: Equally in patients and controls, PCR might preferentially amplify shorter templates. A closer apparent resemblance between naive, central memory and Treg TCRB repertoires was seen in patients than in healthy donors.

This clone was detected a few times. Antigen: not known. Reverse transcription of all isolated RNA meant that expressed TCRB transcripts were sequenced. This table comes from immunoSEQ multiplex PCR, and its TCRdb copy is limited to in-frame clones, with some not included. The profile shows just over 600,000 clones, about 16% of them singletons. The germline gives CDR1 LGHNA, CDR2 YNFKEQ. The germline V and J ends were trimmed by 5 bases and 3 bases, with 16 bases remaining between them. CDR3 size: 15 residues. Sample: naive CD4+ T cells from blood. The TCR originated in a man between 18 and 29 years old in good health. The rearrangement links TRBV4-2 to TRBJ1-2; D gene uncertain. The CDR3 sequence is CASSSRDRSDYGYTF. The CDR3 coding sequence is TGTGCCAGCAGCTCGCGTGATAGATCGGACTATGGCTACACCTTC.